The text below deals with one T cell receptor beta chain. These data are taken from a study of T cells in Graves' hyperthyroidism and ophthalmopathy. Using RNA transcripts as the source, TCR beta CDR3 regions were amplified. In the first-round RT-PCR of the TCR CDR3, the HTBI primer set was used. TCRdb reanalysed the multiplex PCR reads using MiXCR and keeps one entry per CDR3 protein. Among 700,000 or so distinct CDR3 sequences listed, about 15% were seen once. The specimen was blood. This TCR derives from a man in his late teens or twenties with Graves' hyperthyroidism.

The CDR3 reads CATSGRVGGGNTEAFF. The CDR3 bases are TGTGCCACCAGTGGCCGCGTGGGCGGTGGGAACACTGAAGCTTTCTTT. The chain couples TRBV24-1 to TRBJ1-1; no clear D. The V end was cut by 5 bases, the J end by 1 base, with 16 bases between. The CDR3 consists of 16 residues. CDR1 is KGHDR, CDR2 SFDVKD, per germline.